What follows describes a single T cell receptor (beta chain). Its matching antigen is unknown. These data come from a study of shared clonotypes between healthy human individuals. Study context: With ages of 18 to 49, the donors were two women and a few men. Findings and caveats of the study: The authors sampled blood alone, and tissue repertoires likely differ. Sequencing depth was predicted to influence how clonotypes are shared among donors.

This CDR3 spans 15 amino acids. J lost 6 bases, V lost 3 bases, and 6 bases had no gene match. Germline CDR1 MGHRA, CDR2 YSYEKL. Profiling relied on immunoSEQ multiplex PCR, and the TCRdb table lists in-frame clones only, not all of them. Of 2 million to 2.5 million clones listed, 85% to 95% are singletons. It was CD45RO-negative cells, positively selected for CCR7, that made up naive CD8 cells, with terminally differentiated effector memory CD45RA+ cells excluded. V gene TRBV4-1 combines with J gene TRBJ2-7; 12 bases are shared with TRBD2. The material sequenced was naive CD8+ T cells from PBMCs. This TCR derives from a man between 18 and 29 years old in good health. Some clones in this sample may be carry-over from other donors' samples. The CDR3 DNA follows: TGCGCCAGCAGCCAGCTCGGACTAGCGGGGATCGAGCAGTACTTC. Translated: CASSQLGLAGIEQYF.